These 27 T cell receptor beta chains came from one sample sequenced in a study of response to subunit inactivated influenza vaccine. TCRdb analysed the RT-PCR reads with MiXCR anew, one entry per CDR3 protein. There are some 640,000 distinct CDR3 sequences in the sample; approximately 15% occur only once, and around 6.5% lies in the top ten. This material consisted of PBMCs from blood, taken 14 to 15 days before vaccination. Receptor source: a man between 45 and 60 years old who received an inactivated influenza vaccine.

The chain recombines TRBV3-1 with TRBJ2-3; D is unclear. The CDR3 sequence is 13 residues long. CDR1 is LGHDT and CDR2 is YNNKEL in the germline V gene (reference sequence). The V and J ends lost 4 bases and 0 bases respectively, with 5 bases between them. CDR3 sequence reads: CASSRLSTDTQYF. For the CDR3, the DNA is TGTGCCAGCAGCCGACTGAGCACAGATACGCAGTATTTT.

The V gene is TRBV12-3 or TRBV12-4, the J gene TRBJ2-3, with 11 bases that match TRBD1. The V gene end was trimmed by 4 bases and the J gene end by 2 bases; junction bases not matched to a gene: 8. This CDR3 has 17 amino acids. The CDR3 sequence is CASSSRDRGSHTDTQYF. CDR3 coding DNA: TGTGCCAGCAGTTCACGGGACAGGGGGAGCCACACAGATACGCAGTATTTT.

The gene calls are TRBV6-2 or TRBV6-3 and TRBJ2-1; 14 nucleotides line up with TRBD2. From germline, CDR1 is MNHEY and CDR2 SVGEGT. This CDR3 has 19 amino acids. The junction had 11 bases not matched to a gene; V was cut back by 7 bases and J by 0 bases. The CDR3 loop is CASMVGLAGVGYSYNEQFF. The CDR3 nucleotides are TGTGCCAGCATGGTGGGACTAGCGGGAGTCGGGTACTCCTACAATGAGCAGTTCTTC.

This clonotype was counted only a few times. CDR3 residues: CASSPNRVQETQYF. The CDR3 DNA sequence: TGTGCCAGCAGCCCAAACCGGGTACAAGAGACCCAGTACTTC. V and J are TRBV11-2 and TRBJ2-5; D call uncertain. The CDR3 extends over 14 amino acids. Deletions cut 5 bases from V and 2 bases from J, with 12 bases between. Germline V gene lookup returns CDR1 SGHAT and CDR2 FQNNGV.

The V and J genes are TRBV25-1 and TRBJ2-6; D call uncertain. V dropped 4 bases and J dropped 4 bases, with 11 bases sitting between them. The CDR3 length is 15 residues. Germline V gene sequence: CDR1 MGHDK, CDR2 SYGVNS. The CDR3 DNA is TGTGCCAGCAGTGCCCCATTCCCCGGGGCCAACGTCCTGACTTTC. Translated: CASSAPFPGANVLTF.

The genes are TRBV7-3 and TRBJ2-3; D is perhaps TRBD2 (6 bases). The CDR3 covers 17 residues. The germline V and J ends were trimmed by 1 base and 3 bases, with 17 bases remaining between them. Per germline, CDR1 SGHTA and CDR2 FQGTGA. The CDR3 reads CASSLIIFGGVTDTQYF. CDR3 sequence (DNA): TGTGCCAGCAGCTTAATAATCTTCGGGGGAGTGACAGATACGCAGTATTTT.

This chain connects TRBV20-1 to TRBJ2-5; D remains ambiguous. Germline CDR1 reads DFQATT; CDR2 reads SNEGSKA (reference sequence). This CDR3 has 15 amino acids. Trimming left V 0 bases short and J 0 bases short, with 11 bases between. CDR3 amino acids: CSARDSADHQETQYF. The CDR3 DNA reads TGCAGTGCTAGAGATTCGGCGGATCACCAAGAGACCCAGTACTTC.

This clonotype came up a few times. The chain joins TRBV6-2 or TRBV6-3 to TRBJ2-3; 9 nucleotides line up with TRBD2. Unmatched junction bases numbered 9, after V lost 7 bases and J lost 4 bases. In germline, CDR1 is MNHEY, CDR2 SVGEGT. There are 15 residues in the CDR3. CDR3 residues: CASTLSGRLADTQYF. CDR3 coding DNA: TGTGCCAGCACCCTGAGCGGGAGGCTCGCAGATACGCAGTATTTT.

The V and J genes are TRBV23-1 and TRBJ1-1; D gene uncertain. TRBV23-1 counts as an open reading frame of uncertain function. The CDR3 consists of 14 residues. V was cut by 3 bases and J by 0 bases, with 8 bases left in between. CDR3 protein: CASSQGRMNTEAFF. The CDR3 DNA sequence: TGCGCCAGCAGTCAGGGCAGGATGAACACTGAAGCTTTCTTT.

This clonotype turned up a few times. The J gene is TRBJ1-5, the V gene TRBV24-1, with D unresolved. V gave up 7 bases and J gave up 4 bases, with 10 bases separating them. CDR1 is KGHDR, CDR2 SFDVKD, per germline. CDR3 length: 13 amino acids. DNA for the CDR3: TGTGCCACCAGCTTCGCGGGGAATCAGCCCCAGCATTTT. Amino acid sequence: CATSFAGNQPQHF.

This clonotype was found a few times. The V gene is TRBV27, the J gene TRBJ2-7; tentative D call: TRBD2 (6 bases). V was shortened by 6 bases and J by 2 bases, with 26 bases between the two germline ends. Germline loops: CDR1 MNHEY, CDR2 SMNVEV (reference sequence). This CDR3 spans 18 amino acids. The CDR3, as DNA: TGTGCCAGCAGACCCCGAATCAAGACTAGGAAAATGGCCTACGAGCAGTACTTC. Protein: CASRPRIKTRKMAYEQYF.

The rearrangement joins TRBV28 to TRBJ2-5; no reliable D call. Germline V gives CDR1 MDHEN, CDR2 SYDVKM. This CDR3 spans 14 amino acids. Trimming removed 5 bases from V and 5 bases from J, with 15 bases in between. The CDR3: CASSLGFKRETQYF. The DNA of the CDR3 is TGTGCCAGCAGTCTCGGGTTCAAGAGGGAGACCCAGTACTTC.

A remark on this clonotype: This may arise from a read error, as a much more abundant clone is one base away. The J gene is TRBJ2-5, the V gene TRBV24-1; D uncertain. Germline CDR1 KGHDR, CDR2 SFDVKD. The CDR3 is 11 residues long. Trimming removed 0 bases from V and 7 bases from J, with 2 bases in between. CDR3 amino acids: CATSDLATQYF. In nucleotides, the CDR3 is TGTGCCACCAGTGATTTGGCGACCCAGTACTTC.

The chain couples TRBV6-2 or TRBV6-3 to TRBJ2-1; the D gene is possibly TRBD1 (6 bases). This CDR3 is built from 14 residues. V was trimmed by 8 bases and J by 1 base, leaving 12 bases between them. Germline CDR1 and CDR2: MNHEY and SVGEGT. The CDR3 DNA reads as TGTGCCAGCCGTGACAGGTTGTCCTACAATGAGCAGTTCTTC. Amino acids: CASRDRLSYNEQFF.

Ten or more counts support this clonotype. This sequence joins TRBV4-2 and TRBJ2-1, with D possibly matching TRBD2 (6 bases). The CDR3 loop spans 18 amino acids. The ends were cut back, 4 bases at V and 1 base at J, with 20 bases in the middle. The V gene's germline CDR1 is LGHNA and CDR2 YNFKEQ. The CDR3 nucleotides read TGTGCCAGCAGCCGGGCCCCAATACGCGGGGATTCCTACAATGAGCAGTTCTTC. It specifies CASSRAPIRGDSYNEQFF.

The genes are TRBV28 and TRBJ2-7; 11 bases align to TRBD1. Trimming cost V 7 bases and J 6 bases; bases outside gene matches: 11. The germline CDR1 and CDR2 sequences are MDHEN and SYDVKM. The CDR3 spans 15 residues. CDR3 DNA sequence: TGTGCCAGCAATCTTTCCGGGACAGGGGGAACCGAGCAGTACTTC. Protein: CASNLSGTGGTEQYF. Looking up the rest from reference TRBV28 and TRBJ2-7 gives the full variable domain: DVKVTQSSRYLVKRTGEKVFLECVQDMDHENMFWYRQDPGLGLRLIYFSYDVKMKEKGDIPEGYSVSREKKERFSLILESASTNQTSMYLCASNLSGTGGTEQYFGPGTRLTVT.

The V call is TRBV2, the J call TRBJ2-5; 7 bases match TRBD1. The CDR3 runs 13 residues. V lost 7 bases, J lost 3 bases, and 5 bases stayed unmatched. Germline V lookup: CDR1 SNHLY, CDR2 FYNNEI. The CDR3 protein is CASKGQPKETQYF. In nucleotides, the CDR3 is TGTGCCAGCAAGGGACAGCCTAAAGAGACCCAGTACTTC.

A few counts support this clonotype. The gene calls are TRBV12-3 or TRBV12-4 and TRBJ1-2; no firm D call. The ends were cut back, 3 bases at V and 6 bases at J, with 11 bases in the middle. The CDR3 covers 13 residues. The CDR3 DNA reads TGTGCCAGCAGTTTGTATACACGTGATGGCTACACCTTC. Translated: CASSLYTRDGYTF.

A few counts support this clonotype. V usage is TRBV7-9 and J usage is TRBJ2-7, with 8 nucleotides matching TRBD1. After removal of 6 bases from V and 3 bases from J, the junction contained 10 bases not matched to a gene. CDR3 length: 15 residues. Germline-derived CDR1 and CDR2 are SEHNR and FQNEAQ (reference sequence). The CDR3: CASRQIRDRNYEQYF. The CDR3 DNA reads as TGTGCCAGCAGACAAATCCGGGACAGGAACTACGAGCAGTACTTC.

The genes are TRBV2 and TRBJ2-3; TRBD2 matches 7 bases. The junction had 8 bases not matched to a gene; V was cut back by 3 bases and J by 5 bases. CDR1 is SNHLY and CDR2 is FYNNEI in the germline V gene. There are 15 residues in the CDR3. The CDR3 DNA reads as TGTGCCAGCAGTGATCGGGCGGGAGTGGGAGATACGCAGTATTTT. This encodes CASSDRAGVGDTQYF.

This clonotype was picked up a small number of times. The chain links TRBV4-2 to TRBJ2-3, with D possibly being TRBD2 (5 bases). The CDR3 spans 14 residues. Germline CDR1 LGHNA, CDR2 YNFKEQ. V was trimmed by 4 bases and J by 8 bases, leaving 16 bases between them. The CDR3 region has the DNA TGTGCCAGCAGCCCGGACTCCTCCACCGCTACGCAGTATTTT. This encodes CASSPDSSTATQYF.

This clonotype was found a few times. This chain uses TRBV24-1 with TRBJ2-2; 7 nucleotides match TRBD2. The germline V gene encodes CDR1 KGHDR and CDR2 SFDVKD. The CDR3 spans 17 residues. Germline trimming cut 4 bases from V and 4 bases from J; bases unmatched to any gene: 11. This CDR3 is CATSDPPQGGVTGELFF. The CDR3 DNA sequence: TGTGCCACCAGTGACCCCCCGCAGGGAGGGGTCACCGGGGAGCTGTTTTTT.

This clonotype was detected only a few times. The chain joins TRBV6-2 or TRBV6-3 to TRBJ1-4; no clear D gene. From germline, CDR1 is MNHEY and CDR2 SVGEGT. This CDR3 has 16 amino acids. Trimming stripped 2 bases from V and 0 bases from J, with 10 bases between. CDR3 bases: TGTGCCAGCAGTTACGAAGACGGTGCAACTAATGAAAAACTGTTTTTT. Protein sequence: CASSYEDGATNEKLFF.

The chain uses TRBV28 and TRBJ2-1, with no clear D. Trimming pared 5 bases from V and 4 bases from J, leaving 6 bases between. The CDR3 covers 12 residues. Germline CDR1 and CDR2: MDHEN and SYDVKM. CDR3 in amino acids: CASSMLYNEQFF. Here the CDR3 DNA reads TGTGCCAGCAGTATGCTATACAATGAGCAGTTCTTC.

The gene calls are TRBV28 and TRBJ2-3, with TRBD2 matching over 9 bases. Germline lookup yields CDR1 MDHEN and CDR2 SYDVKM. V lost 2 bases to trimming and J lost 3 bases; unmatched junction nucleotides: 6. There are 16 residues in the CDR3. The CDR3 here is CASSLRAGGLTDTQYF. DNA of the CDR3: TGTGCCAGCAGTTTACGCGCGGGAGGGCTAACAGATACGCAGTATTTT. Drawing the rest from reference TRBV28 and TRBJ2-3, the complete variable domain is DVKVTQSSRYLVKRTGEKVFLECVQDMDHENMFWYRQDPGLGLRLIYFSYDVKMKEKGDIPEGYSVSREKKERFSLILESASTNQTSMYLCASSLRAGGLTDTQYFGPGTRLTVL.

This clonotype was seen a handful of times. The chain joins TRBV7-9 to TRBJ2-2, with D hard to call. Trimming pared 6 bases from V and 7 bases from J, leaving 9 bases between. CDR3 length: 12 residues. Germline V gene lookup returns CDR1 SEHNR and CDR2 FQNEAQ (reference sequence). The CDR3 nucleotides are TGTGCCAGCAGAGGAGTAGTCGGGGAGCTGTTTTTT. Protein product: CASRGVVGELFF.

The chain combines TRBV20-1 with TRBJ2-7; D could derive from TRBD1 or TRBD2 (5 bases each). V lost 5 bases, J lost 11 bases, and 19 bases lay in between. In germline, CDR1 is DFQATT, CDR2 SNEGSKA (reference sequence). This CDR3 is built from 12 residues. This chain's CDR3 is CSAHEGNRGEYF. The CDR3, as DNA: TGCAGTGCTCACGAAGGAAATAGAGGGGAGTACTTC.